The 6 T cell receptor beta chains reported below all come from one sample, sequenced in a study of PD-1 blockade in classical Hodgkin lymphoma. Some clones are missing from TCRdb's copy, which holds only in-frame ones; the method was immunoSEQ multiplex PCR. The repertoire holds tens of thousands of clones, with around 90% as singletons. All trial patients relapsed after autologous stem cell transplantation. This material consisted of peripheral blood mononuclear cells (PBMCs), taken at baseline. The origin of the receptors is a human donor with classical Hodgkin lymphoma.

The chain has TRBV10-1 and TRBJ1-1; the D gene is possibly TRBD1 (6 bases). The germline CDR1 and CDR2 sequences are WNHNN and SYGVQD (reference sequence). The CDR3 length is 15 residues. Trimming cost V 4 bases and J 4 bases, with 16 bases left between them. The CDR3 reads CASSAYTRGITEAFF. In DNA, the CDR3 is TGCGCCAGCAGTGCTTATACCAGGGGCATCACTGAAGCTTTCTTT.

V is TRBV2 and J is TRBJ2-5; 8 bases align to TRBD1. The CDR3 covers 15 residues. V gave up 6 bases and J gave up 2 bases; unmatched junction bases: 8. Germline V gives CDR1 SNHLY, CDR2 FYNNEI. CDR3: CASSPGQAIQETQYF. The DNA of the CDR3 is TGTGCCAGCAGCCCGGGACAGGCAATACAAGAGACCCAGTACTTC.

V and J are TRBV27 and TRBJ2-5; D may be TRBD2 (5 bases). Germline V gene data show CDR1 as MNHEY and CDR2 as SMNVEV (reference sequence). Trimming shortened V by 1 base and J by 3 bases, and 18 bases separated the two germline ends. The CDR3 has 17 residues. Here the CDR3 DNA reads TGTGCCAGCAGTTTATTAAGACCTGGAGGATCTAAAGAGACCCAGTACTTC. Its translation: CASSLLRPGGSKETQYF.

The V and J genes are TRBV28 and TRBJ2-5, with 14 bases aligning to TRBD2. The CDR3 runs 20 residues. V lost 4 bases to trimming and J lost 5 bases; unmatched junction nucleotides: 18. From germline, CDR1 is MDHEN and CDR2 SYDVKM. This CDR3 reads CASSSLSLETSGRGKETQYF. CDR3 DNA: TGTGCCAGCAGTTCCCTGAGTTTGGAGACTAGCGGGAGGGGTAAGGAGACCCAGTACTTC.

The genes are TRBV19 and TRBJ2-7; 7 bases match TRBD1. Germline V lookup: CDR1 LNHDA, CDR2 SQIVND (reference sequence). This CDR3 has 16 residues. J was trimmed by 2 bases and V by 1 base; bases with no gene match: 8. CDR3 nucleotides: TGTGCCAGTAGTATAGGAAAGGGGGCGAAAACCTACGAGCAGTACTTC. It translates to CASSIGKGAKTYEQYF.

V is TRBV5-1 and J is TRBJ2-7; 8 bases map to TRBD1. The J segment lost 6 bases and the V segment lost 0 bases, leaving 11 bases of the junction unmatched. Germline lookup yields CDR1 SGHRS and CDR2 YFSETQ. The CDR3 runs to 16 residues. The CDR3 here is CASSLAPGGASGEQYF. The CDR3 DNA is TGCGCCAGCAGCTTGGCCCCAGGGGGCGCGTCCGGCGAGCAGTACTTC.